This T cell receptor beta chain was found in a study of T cell changes during pregnancy in multiple sclerosis (dated by TCRdb to about 2019). Study-level background: The study examined how the T cell repertoire changed over the course of pregnancy in women with multiple sclerosis.

Library creation used the immunoSEQ multiplex PCR assay. Sourced from immuneACCESS, this table was stored by TCRdb with only in-frame sequences that have V and J called. A share of the clones is absent; for the studies checked, an unresolved V gene accounts for under half, and the remainder has no known explanation. This sample gives about 59,000 clones in total; approximately 87% of them show up just once. Jointly, the top ten make up approximately 5% of the sample. For this clone: The antigen this receptor binds is unknown. Base quality data are lacking; no much larger clone is found one base away.

The sequencing sample was made of peripheral blood from another person, used as feeder cells. The source is a human donor whose cells served as feeder cells for cultures in a pregnancy study.

The CDR3 protein is CASSLRGQINEKLFF. The DNA sequence is TGTGCCAGCAGCTTACGGGGACAGATTAATGAAAAACTGTTTTTT. The sequence joins TRBV16 to TRBJ1-4; TRBD1 fits 7 bases in the junction. The CDR3 has 15 amino acids, counting the end cysteine and phenylalanine. The sequence is cut down to CDR3 DNA, 45 bases in frame from base 1. Here V drops 5 bases and J drops 4 bases, and the junction holds 7 bases not matched to any gene. CDR1 and CDR2, looked up from the germline V gene, are KGHSY and FQNENV.